This T cell receptor beta chain came from a study of human T cells and chemical hapten exposure. Whole-study context: Diphenylcyclopropenone, dosed weekly to the scalp, was given to patients throughout the approximately 25-week study. General study results and limits: Against controls, expanded TCRs gave rise to significantly more large CDR3 similarity clusters. With regard to DPC sensitization, TCRs above 1 in 1000 frequency did not change.

TCRdb fed the RACE reads into MiXCR, producing one record per CDR3 protein. The sample has roughly 92,000 distinct CDR3 sequences, approximately 10% seen once. Time point described: patch test 2, 6 weeks after DPC sensitization. Documented treatment: therapeutic diphenylcyclopropenone sensitization with weekly scalp DPC. Extraction of total RNA was performed on unfractionated whole blood. V was pared by 8 bases and J by 6 bases, with 11 bases between. CDR1 is MDHEN, CDR2 SYDVKM, per germline. This CDR3 has 12 amino acids. On this clonotype itself: What it binds is not known.

The material was whole blood, obtained in connection with sensitization to the hapten diphenylcyclopropenone (DPC). J is TRBJ2-1 and V is TRBV28; D remains ambiguous. The TCR was taken from a woman between 35 and 50 years old with alopecia areata. Some clones in this sample may be carry-over from other donors' samples. The DNA of the CDR3 is TGTGCCAGCCTTTTACGTCCCAATGAGCAGTTCTTC. This translates into CASLLRPNEQFF.